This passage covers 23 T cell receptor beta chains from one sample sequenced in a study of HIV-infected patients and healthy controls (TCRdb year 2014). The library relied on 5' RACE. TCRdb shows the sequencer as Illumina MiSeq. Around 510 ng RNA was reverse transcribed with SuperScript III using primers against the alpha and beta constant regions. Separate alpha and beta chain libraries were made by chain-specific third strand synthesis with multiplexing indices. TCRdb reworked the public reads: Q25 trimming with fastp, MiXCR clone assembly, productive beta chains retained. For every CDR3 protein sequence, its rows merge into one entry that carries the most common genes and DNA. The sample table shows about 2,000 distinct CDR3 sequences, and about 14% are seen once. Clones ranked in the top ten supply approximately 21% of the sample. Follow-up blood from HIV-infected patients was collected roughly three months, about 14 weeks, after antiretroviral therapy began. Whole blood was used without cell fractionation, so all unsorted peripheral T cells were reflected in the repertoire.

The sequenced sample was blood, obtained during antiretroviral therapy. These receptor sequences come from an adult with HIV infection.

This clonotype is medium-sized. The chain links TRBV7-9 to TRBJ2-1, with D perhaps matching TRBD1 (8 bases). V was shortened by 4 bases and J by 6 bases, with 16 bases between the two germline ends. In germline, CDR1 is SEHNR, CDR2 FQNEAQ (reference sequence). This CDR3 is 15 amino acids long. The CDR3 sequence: CASSSGGGSVNEQFF. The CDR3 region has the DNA TGTGCCAGCAGCTCAGGGGGCGGGAGTGTCAATGAGCAGTTCTTC.

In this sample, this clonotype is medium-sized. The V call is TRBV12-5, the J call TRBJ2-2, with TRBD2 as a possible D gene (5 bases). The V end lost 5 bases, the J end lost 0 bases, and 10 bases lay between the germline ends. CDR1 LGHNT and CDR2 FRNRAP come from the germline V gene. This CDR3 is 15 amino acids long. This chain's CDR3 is CASGPTRTNTGELFF. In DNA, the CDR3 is TGTGCTAGTGGTCCCACTAGGACGAACACCGGGGAGCTGTTTTTT.

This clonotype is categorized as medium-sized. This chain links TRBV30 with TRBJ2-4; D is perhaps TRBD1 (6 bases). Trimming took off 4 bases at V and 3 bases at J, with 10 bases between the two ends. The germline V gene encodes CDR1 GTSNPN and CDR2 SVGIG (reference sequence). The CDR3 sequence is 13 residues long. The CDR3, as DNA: TGTGCCTGGAACAGGGAAAACAAAAACATTCAGTACTTC. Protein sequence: CAWNRENKNIQYF.

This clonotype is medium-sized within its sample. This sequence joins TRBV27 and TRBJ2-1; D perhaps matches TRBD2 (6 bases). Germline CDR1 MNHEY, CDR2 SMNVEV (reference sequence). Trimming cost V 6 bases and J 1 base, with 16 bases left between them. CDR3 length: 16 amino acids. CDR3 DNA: TGTGCCAGCAGCTCCACACGTAGCGGTTCCTACAATGAGCAGTTCTTC. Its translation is CASSSTRSGSYNEQFF.

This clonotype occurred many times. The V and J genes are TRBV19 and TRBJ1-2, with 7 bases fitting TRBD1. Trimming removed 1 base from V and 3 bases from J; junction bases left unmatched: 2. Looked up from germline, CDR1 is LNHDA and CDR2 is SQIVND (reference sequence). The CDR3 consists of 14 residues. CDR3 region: CASSIGQGHYGYTF. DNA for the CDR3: TGTGCCAGTAGTATAGGACAGGGCCACTATGGCTACACCTTC.

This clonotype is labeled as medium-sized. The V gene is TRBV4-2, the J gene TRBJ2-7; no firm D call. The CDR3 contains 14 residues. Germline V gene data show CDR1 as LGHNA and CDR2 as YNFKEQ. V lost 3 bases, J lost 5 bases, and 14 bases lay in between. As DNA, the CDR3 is TGTGCCAGCAGCCAGGAGCCCGCAAGCGACGAGCAGTACTTC. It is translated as CASSQEPASDEQYF.

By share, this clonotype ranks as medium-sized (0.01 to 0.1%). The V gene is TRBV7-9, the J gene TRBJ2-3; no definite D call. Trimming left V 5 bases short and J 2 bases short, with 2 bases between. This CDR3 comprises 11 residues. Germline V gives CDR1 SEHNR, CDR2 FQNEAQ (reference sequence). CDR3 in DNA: TGTGCCAGCAGCGCCACAGATACGCAGTATTTT. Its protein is CASSATDTQYF. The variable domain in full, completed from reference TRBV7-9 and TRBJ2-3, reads DTGVSQNPRHKITKRGQNVTFRCDPISEHNRLYWYRQTLGQGPEFLTYFQNEAQLEKSRLLSDRFSAERPKGSFSTLEIQRTEQGDSAMYLCASSATDTQYFGPGTRLTVL.

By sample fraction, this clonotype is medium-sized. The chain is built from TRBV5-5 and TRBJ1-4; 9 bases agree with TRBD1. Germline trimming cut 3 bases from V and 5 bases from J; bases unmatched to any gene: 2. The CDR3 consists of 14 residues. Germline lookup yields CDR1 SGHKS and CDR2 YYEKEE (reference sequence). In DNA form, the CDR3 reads TGTGCCAGCAGCTCCGGGACAGGGAATGAAAAACTGTTTTTT. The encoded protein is CASSSGTGNEKLFF.

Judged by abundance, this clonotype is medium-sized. The CDR3 DNA reads TGTGCCACCAGTGACGCCCGGGCCTGGGGGGAAAGGCAGTACTTC. Translating gives CATSDARAWGERQYF. The V call is TRBV24-1, the J call TRBJ2-7, with D perhaps TRBD2 (6 bases). V was trimmed by 4 bases and J by 9 bases, leaving 21 bases between them. Germline lookup yields CDR1 KGHDR and CDR2 SFDVKD. The CDR3 length is 15 residues.

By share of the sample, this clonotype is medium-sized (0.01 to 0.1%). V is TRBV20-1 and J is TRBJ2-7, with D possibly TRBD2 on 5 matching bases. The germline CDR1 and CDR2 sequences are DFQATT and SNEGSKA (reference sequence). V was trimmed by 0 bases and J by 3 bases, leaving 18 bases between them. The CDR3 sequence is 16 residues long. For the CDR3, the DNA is TGCAGTGCTAGAGAATCGGGATCCGCGATTCTCTACGAGCAGTACTTC. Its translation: CSARESGSAILYEQYF.

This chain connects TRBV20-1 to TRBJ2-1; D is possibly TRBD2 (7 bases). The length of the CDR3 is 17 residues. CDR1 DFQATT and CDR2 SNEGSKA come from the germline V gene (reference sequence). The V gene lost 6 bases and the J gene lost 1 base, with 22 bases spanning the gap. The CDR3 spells CSARQSARGASYNEQFF. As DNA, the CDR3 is TGCAGTGCCCGACAATCCGCCCGGGGGGCATCCTACAATGAGCAGTTCTTC.

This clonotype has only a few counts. The CDR3 region is CASSLRDAEQFF. Written as DNA, the CDR3 is TGTGCCAGCTCCCTCAGGGATGCTGAGCAGTTCTTC. V usage is TRBV3-1 and J usage is TRBJ2-1; D may be TRBD1 (5 bases). V lost 8 bases and J 9 bases, leaving 14 bases between the germline ends. The CDR3 loop spans 12 amino acids. CDR1 LGHDT and CDR2 YNNKEL come from the germline V gene (reference sequence).

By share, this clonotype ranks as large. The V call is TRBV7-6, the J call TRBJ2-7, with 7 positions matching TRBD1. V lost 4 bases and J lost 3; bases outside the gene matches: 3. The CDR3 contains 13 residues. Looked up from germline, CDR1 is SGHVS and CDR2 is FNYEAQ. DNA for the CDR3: TGTGCCAGCAGCTCCGGACAGGACTACGAGCAGTACTTC. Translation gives CASSSGQDYEQYF.

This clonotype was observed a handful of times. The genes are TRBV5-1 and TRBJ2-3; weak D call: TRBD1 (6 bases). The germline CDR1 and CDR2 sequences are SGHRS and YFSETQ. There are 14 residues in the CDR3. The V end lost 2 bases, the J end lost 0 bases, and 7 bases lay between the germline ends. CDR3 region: CASSFDRSTDTQYF. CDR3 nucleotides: TGCGCCAGCAGCTTTGACAGGAGCACAGATACGCAGTATTTT.

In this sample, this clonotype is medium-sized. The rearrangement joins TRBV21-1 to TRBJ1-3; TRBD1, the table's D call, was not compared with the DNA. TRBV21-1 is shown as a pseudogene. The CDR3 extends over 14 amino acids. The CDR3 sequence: CASSGGGAGDTIYF. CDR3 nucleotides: TGTGCCAGCAGCGGAGGGGGCGCAGGGGACACCATATATTTT.

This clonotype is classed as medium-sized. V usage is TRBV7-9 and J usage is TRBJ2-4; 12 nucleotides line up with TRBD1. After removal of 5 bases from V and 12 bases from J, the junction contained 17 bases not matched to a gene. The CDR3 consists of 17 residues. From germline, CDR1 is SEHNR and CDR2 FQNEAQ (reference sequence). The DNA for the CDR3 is TGTGCCAGCAGCCCCTTACCCCCGCCGGGACAGGGGGCTAATCAGTACTTC. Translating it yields CASSPLPPPGQGANQYF.

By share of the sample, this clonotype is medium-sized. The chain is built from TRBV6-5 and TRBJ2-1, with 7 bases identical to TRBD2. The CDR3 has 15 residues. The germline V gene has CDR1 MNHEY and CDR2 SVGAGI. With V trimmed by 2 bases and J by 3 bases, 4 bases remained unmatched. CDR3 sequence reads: CASSYGGEGYNEQFF. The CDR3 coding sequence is TGTGCCAGCAGTTACGGGGGGGAGGGCTACAATGAGCAGTTCTTC.

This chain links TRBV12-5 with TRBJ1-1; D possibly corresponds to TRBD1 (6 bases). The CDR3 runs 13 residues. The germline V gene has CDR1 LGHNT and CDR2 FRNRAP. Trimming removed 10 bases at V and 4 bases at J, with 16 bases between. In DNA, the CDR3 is TGTGCTACCCACTGGGGGGGGGCCACTGAAGCTTTCTTT. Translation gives CATHWGGATEAFF.

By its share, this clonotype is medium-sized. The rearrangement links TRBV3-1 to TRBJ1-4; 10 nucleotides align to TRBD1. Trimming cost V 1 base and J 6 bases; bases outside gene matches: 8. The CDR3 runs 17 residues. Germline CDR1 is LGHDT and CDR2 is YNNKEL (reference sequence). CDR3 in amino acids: CASSQALPGTGDEKLFF. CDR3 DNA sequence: TGTGCCAGCAGCCAAGCCCTTCCAGGGACAGGGGATGAAAAACTGTTTTTT.

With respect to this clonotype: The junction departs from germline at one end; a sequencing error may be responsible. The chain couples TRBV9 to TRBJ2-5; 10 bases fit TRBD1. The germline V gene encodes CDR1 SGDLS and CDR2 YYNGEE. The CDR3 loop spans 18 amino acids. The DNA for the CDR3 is TGTGCCAGCAGCGTAGACCCCCACCGGACAGGGGGAAGAGAGACACAGTACTTC. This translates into CASSVDPHRTGGRETQYF.

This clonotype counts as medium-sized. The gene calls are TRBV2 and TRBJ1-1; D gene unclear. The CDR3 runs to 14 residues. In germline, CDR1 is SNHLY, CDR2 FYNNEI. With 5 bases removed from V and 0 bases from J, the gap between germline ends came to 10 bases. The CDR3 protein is CASSTGRVNTEAFF. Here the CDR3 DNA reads TGTGCCAGCAGTACCGGCCGGGTGAACACTGAAGCTTTCTTT.

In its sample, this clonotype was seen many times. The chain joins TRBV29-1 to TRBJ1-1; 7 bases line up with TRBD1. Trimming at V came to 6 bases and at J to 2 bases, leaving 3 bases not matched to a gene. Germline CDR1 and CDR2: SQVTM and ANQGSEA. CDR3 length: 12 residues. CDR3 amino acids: CSVGDSNTEAFF. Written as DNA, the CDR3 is TGCAGCGTGGGGGACAGTAACACTGAAGCTTTCTTT.

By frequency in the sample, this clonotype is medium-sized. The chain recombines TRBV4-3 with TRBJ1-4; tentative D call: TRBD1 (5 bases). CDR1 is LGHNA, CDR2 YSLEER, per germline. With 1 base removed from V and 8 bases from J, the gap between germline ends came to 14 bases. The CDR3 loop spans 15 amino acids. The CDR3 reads CASSQGDLTDEKLFF. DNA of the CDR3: TGCGCCAGCAGCCAAGGGGACCTGACCGACGAAAAACTGTTTTTT.